This T cell receptor beta chain comes out of a study of CD4+ T cells in melanoma. On this clone itself: What it binds is unknown.

Points from the study as a whole: CD8+ T cell, macrophage and B cell function reportedly correlated with neoantigen-specific CD4+ T cells. Diverse differentiation states were reported for melanoma neoantigen-specific CD4+ T cells.

Profiled with immunoSEQ multiplex PCR; TCRdb holds only in-frame clones, not every one. The data contain some 16,000 clones, around 77% of them singletons. The sequencing sample was made of cells from a culture (not recorded whether cultured in vitro). This clonotype originated in a human donor with melanoma.

CDR3 amino acids: CASSYGSGGSTDTQYF. Written as DNA, the CDR3 is TGTGCCAGCAGTTATGGCAGCGGGGGGAGCACAGATACGCAGTATTTT. The chain is built from TRBV5-4 and TRBJ2-3; 9 bases align to TRBD2. The CDR3 has 16 residues. The J segment lost 0 bases and the V segment lost 5 bases, leaving 7 bases of the junction unmatched. The germline V gene encodes CDR1 SGHNT and CDR2 YYREEE (reference sequence).